This record looks at one TCR beta chain sequence and its context. Antigen: not known. PCR involved 60 Vbeta and 13 Jbeta primers. Using immunoSEQ multiplex PCR, the repertoire was profiled, and TCRdb retains in-frame clones only, with some absent. This table holds approximately 180,000 clones, approximately 80% found once. This specimen comes from a study of cytomegalovirus exposure and HLA in healthy donors. Findings of the study overall: Several V segments, TRBV6-2 and TRBV6-3 among them, could not be told apart and were dropped. HLA alleles were associated with some 17,000 TCR beta sequences in a later analysis at 0.05 false discovery rate.

The CDR3 has 13 residues. Germline CDR1 is SGHRS and CDR2 is YFSETQ. Trimming stripped 0 bases from V and 7 bases from J, with 10 bases between. Sequencing used PBMCs. The chain recombines TRBV5-1 with TRBJ1-2; tentatively, D is TRBD1 (5 bases). The sequence was obtained from a woman aged 18-29 years in good health and CMV-seronegative. CDR3 sequence (DNA): TGCGCCAGCAGCTTGGACAGGATGGCTGGCTACACCTTC. Protein: CASSLDRMAGYTF.